The text below deals with one T cell receptor (beta chain). Antigen unknown. The beta constant-region primer was an equimolar mix of two oligonucleotides covering TRBC1 and TRBC2. Four rounds of PCR amplified the ligated cDNA using nested alpha and beta constant-region primers plus SP2. TCRdb analysed the UMI-ligation and nested PCR reads with MiXCR anew, one entry per CDR3 protein. The sample comprises around 160,000 distinct CDR3 sequences, roughly 22% of which are singletons, and about 0.11% rests with the top ten. These data originate in a study of naive and memory T cell subsets. General observations from the study: In naive cells, over 90% of TCR sequences were seen only once. Naive repertoires, especially CD8, held a few larger clonotypes, possibly memory cells re-expressing CD45RA.

Four subsets defined by CD45RA and CD27 were sorted after CD3, CD4, CD8 and live/dead staining. What was sequenced was naive CD4+ T cells from blood. The TCR was taken from a human donor in good health.

The CDR3 region has the DNA TGTGCCAGCAGGCGCGACCCTACGAACACTGAAGCTTTCTTT. It codes for CASRRDPTNTEAFF. The chain joins TRBV6-5 to TRBJ1-1; D is undetermined. CDR3 length: 14 residues. The V end was cut by 6 bases, the J end by 1 base, with 12 bases between. Looked up from germline, CDR1 is MNHEY and CDR2 is SVGAGI.